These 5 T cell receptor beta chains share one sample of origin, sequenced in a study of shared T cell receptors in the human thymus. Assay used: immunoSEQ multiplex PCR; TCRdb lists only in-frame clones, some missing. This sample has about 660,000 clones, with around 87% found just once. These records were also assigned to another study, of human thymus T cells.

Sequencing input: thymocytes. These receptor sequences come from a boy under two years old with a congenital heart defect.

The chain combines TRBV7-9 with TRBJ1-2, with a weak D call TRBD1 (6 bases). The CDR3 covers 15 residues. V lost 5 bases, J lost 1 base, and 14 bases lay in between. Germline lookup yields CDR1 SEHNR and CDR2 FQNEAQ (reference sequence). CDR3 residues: CASSHTGTYNYGYTF. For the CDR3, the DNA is TGTGCCAGCAGCCATACAGGGACATATAACTATGGCTACACCTTC.

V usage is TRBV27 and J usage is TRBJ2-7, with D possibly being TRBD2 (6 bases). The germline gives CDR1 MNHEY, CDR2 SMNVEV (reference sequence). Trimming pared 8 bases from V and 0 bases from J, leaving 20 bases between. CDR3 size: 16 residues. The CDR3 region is CASHFQGLPSSYEQYF. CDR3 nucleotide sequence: TGTGCCAGCCATTTTCAGGGACTTCCAAGCTCCTACGAGCAGTACTTC.

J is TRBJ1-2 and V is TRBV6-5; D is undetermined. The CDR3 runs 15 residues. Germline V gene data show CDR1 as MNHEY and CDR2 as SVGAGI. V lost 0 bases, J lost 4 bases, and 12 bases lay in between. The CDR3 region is CASSYSIPGLYGYTF. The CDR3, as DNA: TGTGCCAGCAGTTACTCGATACCCGGACTCTATGGCTACACCTTC.

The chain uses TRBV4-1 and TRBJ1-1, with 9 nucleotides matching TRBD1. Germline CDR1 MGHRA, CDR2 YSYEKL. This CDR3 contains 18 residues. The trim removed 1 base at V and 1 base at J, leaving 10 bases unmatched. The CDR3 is CASSQGPGQGLRNTEAFF. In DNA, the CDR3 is TGCGCCAGCAGCCAAGGACCAGGACAGGGGCTGAGGAACACTGAAGCTTTCTTT.

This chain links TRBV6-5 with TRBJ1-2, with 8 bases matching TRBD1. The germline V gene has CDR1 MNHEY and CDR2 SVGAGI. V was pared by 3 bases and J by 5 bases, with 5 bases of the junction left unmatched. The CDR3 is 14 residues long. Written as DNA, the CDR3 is TGTGCCAGCAGTTATAGTAGGACAGGGTATGGCTACACCTTC. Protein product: CASSYSRTGYGYTF.